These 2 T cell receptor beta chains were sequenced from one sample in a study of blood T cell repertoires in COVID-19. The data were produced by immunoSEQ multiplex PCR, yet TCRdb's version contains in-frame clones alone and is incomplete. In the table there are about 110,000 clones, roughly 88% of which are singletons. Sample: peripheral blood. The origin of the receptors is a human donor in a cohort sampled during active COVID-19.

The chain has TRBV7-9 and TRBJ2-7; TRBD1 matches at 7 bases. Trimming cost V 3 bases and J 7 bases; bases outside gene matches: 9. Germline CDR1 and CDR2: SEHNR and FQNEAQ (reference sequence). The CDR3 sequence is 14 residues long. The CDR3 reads CASSFSTGVEEQYF. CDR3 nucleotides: TGTGCCAGCAGCTTTAGCACAGGGGTGGAAGAGCAGTACTTC.

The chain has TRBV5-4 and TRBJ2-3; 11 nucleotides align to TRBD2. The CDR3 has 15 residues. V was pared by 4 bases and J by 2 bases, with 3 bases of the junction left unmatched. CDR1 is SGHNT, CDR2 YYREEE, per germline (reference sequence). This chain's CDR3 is CASSRGLAATDTQYF. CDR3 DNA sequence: TGTGCCAGCAGCAGGGGACTAGCGGCCACAGATACGCAGTATTTT.